These T cell receptor beta chains were read from a single sample in a study of graft-versus-host responses after intestinal transplantation. Here immunoSEQ multiplex PCR was the method, and the copy in TCRdb shows in-frame clones only, minus some. The profile shows roughly 40,000 clones, 91% of them singletons. The sequenced sample was PBMCs, obtained 524 days after transplant. The receptors were sampled from a human patient who received an intestinal transplant, so some T cells may come from the graft donor. CDR3s include the opening cysteine and the closing phenylalanine or tryptophan. A D gene is named only where the DNA matches it firmly.

TRBJ2-5,NA,TRBV18,CASSTKGGLETQYF,TGTGCCAGCTCTACAAAGGGGGGTCTCGAGACCCAGTACTTC
TRBJ1-4,NA,TRBV6-1,CASSEKGVGRRGEKLFF,TGTGCCAGCAGTGAAAAAGGGGTTGGAAGGAGAGGTGAAAAACTGTTTTTT
TRBJ2-1,TRBD2,TRBV29-1,CSVEASGRIFYNEQFF,TGCAGCGTTGAAGCTAGCGGGAGGATCTTTTACAATGAGCAGTTCTTC
TRBJ2-4,TRBD2,TRBV28,CASSLYPSGNIQYF,TGTGCCAGCAGTTTATACCCTAGCGGGAACATTCAGTACTTC
TRBJ2-1,NA,TRBV7-3,CASSLTSGTVGEQFF,TGTGCCAGCAGCTTAACTAGCGGGACAGTGGGTGAGCAGTTCTTC
TRBJ2-5,NA,TRBV25-1,CASSEIGSQETQYF,TGTGCCAGCAGTGAAATCGGCAGCCAAGAGACCCAGTACTTC
TRBJ2-7,TRBD1,TRBV6-5,CASSYGTGGSEQYF,TGTGCCAGCAGTTACGGGACAGGGGGATCCGAGCAGTACTTC
TRBJ2-7,NA,TRBV21-1,CASSTRRVSYEQYF,TGTGCCAGCAGCACTCGCCGGGTCTCCTACGAGCAGTACTTC
TRBJ2-5,NA,TRBV18,CASSHSRLQETQYF,TGTGCCAGCTCTCATTCTCGCCTCCAAGAGACCCAGTACTTC
TRBJ1-4,TRBD1,TRBV7-9,CASSAQGGRGEKLFF,TGTGCCAGCAGCGCTCAGGGGGGGAGAGGTGAAAAACTGTTTTTT
TRBJ2-1,TRBD2,TRBV28,CASSLAGGSYNEQFF,TGTGCCAGCAGTTTGGCGGGAGGGTCCTACAATGAGCAGTTCTTC